These 32 T cell receptor beta chains share one sample of origin, sequenced in a study of T and B cells in COVID-19 patients. BIOMED2 TRB-A/B primer pools were used in multiplex TRB PCR. TCRdb re-called the multiplex PCR reads through MiXCR, storing one row per CDR3 protein. Of approximately 7,800 distinct CDR3 sequences in the sample, about 27% were seen once. Each TRB amplification used 250-500 ng of genomic DNA from blood. Material: blood. All receptors derive from a human donor with active COVID-19.

This clonotype was observed once. This rearrangement joins TRBV27 to TRBJ2-6, with D perhaps matching TRBD1 (6 bases). Germline V gene lookup returns CDR1 MNHEY and CDR2 SMNVEV (reference sequence). V gave up 5 bases and J gave up 4 bases, with 9 bases separating them. The CDR3 spans 14 residues. The CDR3 bases are TGTGCCAGCAGTCCGGGGACAGGGGCCAACGTCCTGACTTTC. Its protein product is CASSPGTGANVLTF.

By frequency in the sample, this clonotype is large. The rearrangement joins TRBV29-1 to TRBJ2-7, with D perhaps being TRBD1 or TRBD2 (5 bases each). This CDR3 region has 13 residues. Germline CDR1 and CDR2: SQVTM and ANQGSEA. Trimming took 6 bases from V and 0 from J, leaving 12 bases between them. The CDR3 sequence: CSVRDGTSYEQYF. The CDR3 DNA reads as TGCAGCGTCCGGGACGGTACCTCCTACGAGCAGTACTTC.

This clonotype is labeled medium-sized (0.01 to 0.1%). This rearrangement joins TRBV12-3 or TRBV12-4 to TRBJ2-3, with TRBD2 identical over 7 bases. The CDR3 covers 12 residues. Losses at the gene ends were 6 bases for V and 5 bases for J; bases not matched to a gene: 2. This CDR3 reads CASRVAGDTQYF. The DNA for the CDR3 is TGTGCCAGCAGGGTAGCGGGAGATACGCAGTATTTT.

By share, this clonotype counts as medium-sized. The gene calls are TRBV6-2 or TRBV6-3 and TRBJ2-3; TRBD2 agrees at 9 bases. J lost 4 bases, V lost 6 bases, and 8 bases had no gene match. This CDR3 has 15 residues. Germline V gene sequence: CDR1 MNHEY, CDR2 SVGEGT. CDR3 nucleotide sequence: TGTGCCAGCAGCCCAAGCGGGGGGCGCCCAGATACGCAGTATTTT. Its protein product is CASSPSGGRPDTQYF.

CDR3 in DNA: TGTGCCAGCAGCGGATTCACTGAAGCTTTCTTT. It codes for CASSGFTEAFF. The rearrangement links TRBV6-2 or TRBV6-3 to TRBJ1-1; D call uncertain. The germline V gene has CDR1 MNHEY and CDR2 SVGEGT. The CDR3 spans 11 residues. V gave up 6 bases and J gave up 4 bases, with 6 bases separating them.

V usage is TRBV4-3 and J usage is TRBJ1-6; TRBD1 matches 8 bases. CDR1 and CDR2 from the germline V gene are LGHNA and YSLEER. The CDR3 runs to 14 residues. J was trimmed by 7 bases and V by 5 bases; bases with no gene match: 4. This CDR3 reads CASSSGQENSPLHF. The CDR3 coding sequence is TGCGCCAGCAGCTCGGGACAGGAGAATTCACCCCTCCACTTT.

This clonotype counts as medium-sized (0.01 to 0.1%). The V and J genes are TRBV19 and TRBJ1-1, with D tentatively TRBD1 (6 bases). This CDR3 has 14 amino acids. The V and J ends lost 3 bases and 1 base respectively, with 9 bases between them. Germline CDR1 reads LNHDA; CDR2 reads SQIVND (reference sequence). The DNA for the CDR3 is TGTGCCAGTAGTATCCAGGGGTCGAACACTGAAGCTTTCTTT. This encodes CASSIQGSNTEAFF.

The genes are TRBV6-6 and TRBJ2-2; D might be TRBD1 or TRBD2, each matching 5 bases. V was shortened by 4 bases and J by 5 bases, with 5 bases between the two germline ends. The V gene's germline CDR1 is MNHNY and CDR2 SVGAGI (reference sequence). The CDR3 sequence is 12 residues long. The CDR3 DNA reads TGTGCCAGCAGTTGGGGGACCGGGGAGCTGTTTTTT. Amino acid sequence: CASSWGTGELFF.

The chain employs TRBV27 and TRBJ2-3; 8 nucleotides match TRBD1. The CDR3 is made up of 17 amino acids. Germline CDR1 is MNHEY and CDR2 is SMNVEV (reference sequence). V shed 3 bases, J shed 0 bases, and the junction held 8 bases outside the gene matches. CDR3 sequence reads: CASSLQGAGGSTDTQYF. The DNA of the CDR3 is TGTGCCAGCAGTTTGCAGGGGGCAGGGGGAAGCACAGATACGCAGTATTTT.

Concerning this clonotype itself: Being one base from a much bigger clone, this may be a read error. This chain links TRBV6-5 with TRBJ2-5; the match to TRBD1 covers 8 bases. The V segment lost 5 bases and the J segment 5 bases; nucleotides outside the gene matches: 10. CDR1 is MNHEY and CDR2 is SVGAGI in the germline V gene. CDR3 length: 15 residues. The DNA for the CDR3 is TGTGCCAGCAGTCCCCGGACAGGGTGGACGGAGACCCAGTACTTC. Translation: CASSPRTGWTETQYF.

The CDR3 loop reads CASSLGSQYEAFF. In nucleotides, the CDR3 is TGTGCCAGCAGCTTGGGCAGTCAGTATGAAGCTTTCTTT. The gene calls are TRBV5-4 and TRBJ1-1, with D uncertain. Germline assignment: CDR1 SGHNT and CDR2 YYREEE (reference sequence). Trimming cost V 0 bases and J 7 bases, with 10 bases left between them. This CDR3 region has 13 residues.

As regards this clonotype: A much bigger clone sits one base away, suggesting this may be a read error. The chain recombines TRBV15 with TRBJ2-1; possible D gene TRBD2, 6 bases. Germline CDR1 reads LNHNV; CDR2 reads YYDKDF (reference sequence). The CDR3 loop spans 16 amino acids. The V end was cut by 5 bases, the J end by 4 bases, with 18 bases between. CDR3 amino acids: CATSGSGASEYNEQFF. The CDR3 DNA is TGTGCCACCAGCGGCTCCGGGGCTAGCGAGTACAATGAGCAGTTCTTC.

The chain employs TRBV7-4 and TRBJ1-2; D is uncertain. CDR1 is SGHVT, CDR2 SQSDAQ, per germline. The ends were cut back, 5 bases at V and 7 bases at J, with 14 bases in the middle. The CDR3 length is 13 residues. DNA for the CDR3: TGTGCCAGCAGCCTCGACGGGAAGGCTGGCTACACCTTC. It is translated as CASSLDGKAGYTF. Using reference TRBV7-4 and TRBJ1-2 for the parts outside the CDR3, the full variable domain is GAGVSQSPRYKVAKRGRDVALRCDSISGHVTLYWYRQTLGQGSEVLTYSQSDAQRDKSGRPSGRFSAERPERSVSTLKIQRTEQGDSAVYLCASSLDGKAGYTFGSGTRLTVV.

The J gene is TRBJ2-1, the V gene TRBV13; possible D gene TRBD1, 5 bases. V gave up 0 bases and J gave up 6 bases, with 12 bases separating them. From germline, CDR1 is PRHDT and CDR2 FYEKMQ (reference sequence). The CDR3 covers 15 residues. The CDR3 reads CASSLGQGRINEQFF. The CDR3 region has the DNA TGTGCCAGCAGCTTAGGCCAGGGAAGAATCAATGAGCAGTTCTTC. The full variable domain, with the rest looked up from reference TRBV13 and TRBJ2-1, is AAGVIQSPRHLIKEKRETATLKCYPIPRHDTVYWYQQGPGQDPQFLISFYEKMQSDKGSIPDRFSAQQFSDYHSELNMSSLELGDSALYFCASSLGQGRINEQFFGPGTRLTVL.

The gene calls are TRBV6-6 and TRBJ2-7; TRBD2 aligns across 12 bases. The V gene end was trimmed by 5 bases and the J gene end by 13 bases; junction bases not matched to a gene: 6. The CDR3 runs to 12 residues. Looked up from germline, CDR1 is MNHNY and CDR2 is SVGAGI (reference sequence). In DNA form, the CDR3 reads TGTGCCAGCAGTGTTGGACTAGCGGGGCAATACTTC. Translating it yields CASSVGLAGQYF.

In the case of this clonotype: At one end, the junction sequence differs from germline, possibly due to a read error. This chain joins TRBV5-5 and TRBJ2-7; D might be TRBD1 (5 bases). CDR1 is SGHKS and CDR2 is YYEKEE in the germline V gene (reference sequence). The CDR3 loop spans 14 amino acids. CDR3 sequence reads: CTSSSPGIPYEQYF. The CDR3 nucleotides read TGTACCAGCAGCTCTCCAGGGATACCCTACGAGCAGTACTTC.

The rearrangement uses TRBV29-1 and TRBJ1-2; 12 positions match TRBD1. Germline V gene sequence: CDR1 SQVTM, CDR2 ANQGSEA. This CDR3 region has 13 residues. V dropped 3 bases and J dropped 7; count of bases not matched to a gene: 3. CDR3 amino acids: CSVDGTGGGGYTF. In DNA, the CDR3 is TGCAGCGTTGACGGGACAGGGGGCGGTGGCTACACCTTC. The full variable domain, its missing parts supplied by reference TRBV29-1 and TRBJ1-2, is SAVISQKPSRDICQRGTSLTIQCQVDSQVTMMFWYRQQPGQSLTLIATANQGSEATYESGFVIDKFPISRPNLTFSTLTVSNMSPEDSSIYLCSVDGTGGGGYTFGSGTRLTVV.

This clonotype came up a few times. This sequence joins TRBV14 and TRBJ2-3, with TRBD1 matching 9 bases. The CDR3 loop spans 15 amino acids. Per germline, CDR1 SGHDN and CDR2 FVKESK. V shed 4 bases and J 6 bases; nucleotides not matched to a gene: 8. The DNA for the CDR3 is TGTGCCAGCAGCCCCGGACAGGGGCTAAGGGATACGCAGTATTTT. Translation: CASSPGQGLRDTQYF.

In this sample, this clonotype is medium-sized. The chain carries TRBV19 and TRBJ2-1; 12 bases agree with TRBD2. The CDR3 is 15 residues long. Trimming took 6 bases from V and 8 from J; bases not matched to a gene: 8. Germline-derived CDR1 and CDR2 are LNHDA and SQIVND (reference sequence). CDR3 sequence reads: CASSLTSGGWDEQFF. The CDR3 DNA follows: TGTGCCAGTAGCCTGACTAGCGGGGGCTGGGATGAGCAGTTCTTC.

This sequence joins TRBV6-1 and TRBJ2-6; D unclear. Germline V gene lookup returns CDR1 MNHNS and CDR2 SASEGT. The CDR3 contains 15 residues. The V end lost 4 bases, the J end lost 0 bases, and 7 bases lay between the germline ends. The CDR3 loop reads CASSAQSSGANVLTF. CDR3 bases: TGTGCCAGCAGTGCCCAGAGCTCTGGGGCCAACGTCCTGACTTTC.

This clonotype is termed medium-sized. The chain carries TRBV29-1 and TRBJ1-4; D may be TRBD1 (5 bases). Trimming removed 6 bases at V and 0 bases at J, with 11 bases between. CDR1 and CDR2 (germline): SQVTM, ANQGSEA. The CDR3 extends over 14 amino acids. CDR3: CSVKGYTTNEKLFF. The CDR3 DNA sequence: TGCAGCGTCAAGGGGTATACAACTAATGAAAAACTGTTTTTT.

This clonotype is classed as medium-sized. The chain employs TRBV19 and TRBJ1-2; TRBD1 agrees at 9 bases. The CDR3 runs to 14 residues. Germline CDR1 LNHDA, CDR2 SQIVND (reference sequence). V shed 4 bases and J 6 bases; nucleotides not matched to a gene: 6. The CDR3 loop reads CASSNTGGADGYTF. The CDR3 region has the DNA TGTGCCAGTAGTAATACAGGGGGCGCGGATGGCTACACCTTC.

This clonotype turned up a few times. The chain has TRBV19 and TRBJ1-1; D is ambiguous. Germline V gene sequence: CDR1 LNHDA, CDR2 SQIVND (reference sequence). Trimming took 7 bases from V and 0 from J, leaving 15 bases between them. There are 15 residues in the CDR3. The CDR3 bases are TGTGCCAGTACCATTAACGTGAGGGTGAACACTGAAGCTTTCTTT. Protein sequence: CASTINVRVNTEAFF. The full variable domain, its missing parts supplied by reference TRBV19 and TRBJ1-1, is DGGITQSPKYLFRKEGQNVTLSCEQNLNHDAMYWYRQDPGQGLRLIYYSQIVNDFQKGDIAEGYSVSREKKESFPLTVTSAQKNPTAFYLCASTINVRVNTEAFFGQGTRLTVV.

The rearrangement links TRBV5-4 to TRBJ2-5; D is unresolved. The CDR3 runs 16 residues. The germline gives CDR1 SGHNT, CDR2 YYREEE (reference sequence). The V end lost 0 bases, the J end lost 0 bases, and 12 bases lay between the germline ends. CDR3 sequence reads: CASSLDSDAHQETQYF. DNA for the CDR3: TGTGCCAGCAGCTTGGATTCTGACGCGCACCAAGAGACCCAGTACTTC. The full variable domain, with the rest looked up from reference TRBV5-4 and TRBJ2-5, is ETGVTQSPTHLIKTRGQQVTLRCSSQSGHNTVSWYQQALGQGPQFIFQYYREEENGRGNFPPRFSGLQFPNYSSELNVNALELDDSALYLCASSLDSDAHQETQYFGPGTRLLVL.

The chain is built from TRBV10-3 and TRBJ2-2; maybe TRBD1 (6 bases). Germline loops: CDR1 ENHRY, CDR2 SYGVKD. This CDR3 has 18 amino acids. Between the trimmed V and J ends, which lost 3 bases and 1 base, there was a span of 18 bases. The CDR3 loop reads CAISDVTGRPKNTGELFF. The CDR3 DNA is TGTGCCATCAGTGATGTGACAGGCAGACCGAAGAACACCGGGGAGCTGTTTTTT.

This sequence joins TRBV12-3 or TRBV12-4 and TRBJ2-5; weak D call: TRBD2 (6 bases). This CDR3 contains 15 residues. V was cut by 0 bases and J by 5 bases, with 13 bases left in between. The CDR3 region is CASSLAEGGGETQYF. The CDR3 nucleotides read TGTGCCAGCAGTTTAGCGGAGGGTGGTGGGGAGACCCAGTACTTC.

This clonotype was observed a handful of times. V is TRBV6-1 and J is TRBJ2-7, with D possibly matching TRBD1 (5 bases). Germline assignment: CDR1 MNHNS and CDR2 SASEGT. V was shortened by 2 bases and J by 4 bases, with 15 bases between the two germline ends. The CDR3 contains 15 residues. The CDR3 DNA follows: TGTGCCAGCAGTGAACTAGGGGAATCCTTTTACGAGCAGTACTTC. As protein: CASSELGESFYEQYF.

This clonotype was seen ten or more times. The rearrangement uses TRBV5-5 and TRBJ2-1; D is undetermined. V lost 0 bases and J 7 bases, leaving 8 bases between the germline ends. Looked up from germline, CDR1 is SGHKS and CDR2 is YYEKEE (reference sequence). The CDR3 extends over 13 amino acids. The CDR3 here is CASSLGLTNEQFF. CDR3 DNA: TGTGCCAGCAGCTTGGGCTTAACTAATGAGCAGTTCTTC.

This clonotype came up many times. The chain links TRBV6-2 or TRBV6-3 to TRBJ2-5; 7 bases are a match to TRBD2. Germline assignment: CDR1 MNHEY and CDR2 SVGEGT. The CDR3 runs to 16 residues. V gave up 6 bases and J gave up 2 bases; unmatched junction bases: 12. CDR3 region: CASRRRERVDQETQYF. CDR3 nucleotide sequence: TGTGCCAGCAGACGGCGGGAGCGAGTAGATCAAGAGACCCAGTACTTC.

V is TRBV28 and J is TRBJ2-7; TRBD1 might be the D (5 bases). V was clipped by 3 bases and J by 0 bases, with 12 bases between them. Germline CDR1 and CDR2: MDHEN and SYDVKM. The length of the CDR3 is 15 residues. CDR3: CASSLRQISSYEQYF. CDR3 coding DNA: TGTGCCAGCAGTTTGCGACAGATCAGCTCCTACGAGCAGTACTTC.

J is TRBJ2-5 and V is TRBV2; possibly TRBD1 or TRBD2 for D (6 bases each). Between the trimmed V and J ends, which lost 2 bases and 5 bases, there was a span of 15 bases. CDR1 SNHLY and CDR2 FYNNEI come from the germline V gene. CDR3 size: 15 residues. CDR3 nucleotide sequence: TGTGCCAGCAGTGAACAGGGGACTGGGGGGGAGACCCAGTACTTC. It specifies CASSEQGTGGETQYF.

This clonotype came up many times. This chain connects TRBV6-2 or TRBV6-3 to TRBJ2-5; the D is unclear. The length of the CDR3 is 16 residues. CDR1 is MNHEY, CDR2 SVGEGT, per germline. V lost 4 bases to trimming and J lost 7 bases, with 22 bases between them. The CDR3: CASSSGPGGTSGTQYF. CDR3 coding DNA: TGTGCCAGCAGTTCTGGTCCGGGTGGAACATCTGGGACCCAGTACTTC.